One sample yielded the 30 T cell receptor beta chains listed below, sequenced in a study of lymphopenia after photon versus proton radiotherapy. Measured with immunoSEQ multiplex PCR; TCRdb has only the in-frame clones, and not every one. The sample records about 24,000 clones, roughly 80% being singletons. The sample in question was peripheral blood, obtained from a patient treated with photon-based radiotherapy. Receptor source: a man in his forties with gastric cancer.

This clone appeared once. CDR3 loop: CASSQVGTSSYNEQFF. CDR3 in DNA: TGTGCCAGCAGCCAAGTGGGCACCAGCTCCTACAATGAGCAGTTCTTC. This chain links TRBV4-2 with TRBJ2-1; D ambiguous. In germline, CDR1 is LGHNA, CDR2 YNFKEQ. With 1 base removed from V and 0 bases from J, the gap between germline ends came to 10 bases. This CDR3 spans 16 amino acids.

The genes are TRBV6-5 and TRBJ2-2; maybe TRBD1 (6 bases). V was shortened by 6 bases and J by 2 bases, with 7 bases between the two germline ends. Germline CDR1 and CDR2: MNHEY and SVGAGI. The CDR3 has 13 amino acids. This CDR3 reads CASRTGNTGELFF. CDR3 DNA sequence: TGTGCCAGCAGGACAGGAAACACCGGGGAGCTGTTTTTT.

V usage is TRBV6-1 and J usage is TRBJ1-5; 8 positions match TRBD1. CDR1 is MNHNS, CDR2 SASEGT, per germline. The length of the CDR3 is 14 residues. V shed 6 bases, J shed 5 bases, and the junction held 6 bases outside the gene matches. The CDR3 DNA reads as TGTGCCAGCAGACGGGACAGGATGGATCAGCCCCAGCATTTT. Amino acids: CASRRDRMDQPQHF.

This chain joins TRBV30 and TRBJ1-6; 8 positions match TRBD1. Germline trimming cut 1 base from V and 10 bases from J; bases unmatched to any gene: 3. Germline V lookup: CDR1 GTSNPN, CDR2 SVGIG (reference sequence). CDR3 length equals 13 residues. The CDR3 protein is CAWSGTGTSPLHF. The CDR3 DNA is TGTGCCTGGAGTGGGACAGGGACCTCACCCCTCCACTTT.

This chain connects TRBV15 to TRBJ2-1, with 7 bases matching TRBD1. This CDR3 region has 17 residues. V was clipped by 1 base and J by 7 bases; unmatched bases: 13. CDR1 and CDR2 (germline): LNHNV, YYDKDF (reference sequence). In DNA form, the CDR3 reads TGTGCCACCAGCAGAGTTGGACGACAGGGTAAGGCGAATGAGCAGTTCTTC. Its translation is CATSRVGRQGKANEQFF.

Notes on this clone: An end of the junction differs from the germline gene, which may be a read error. The genes are TRBV7-7 and TRBJ2-3; D remains unclear. The CDR3 is made up of 13 amino acids. Germline V gene sequence: CDR1 SSHAT, CDR2 FNYEAQ (reference sequence). The CDR3, as DNA: TGTGCTAGCAGCGAAACCGTCACAGATACGCAGTATTTT. Residues: CASSETVTDTQYF.

V is TRBV14 and J is TRBJ2-2; 8 bases align to TRBD1. Germline trimming cut 7 bases from V and 3 bases from J; bases unmatched to any gene: 4. Germline V gene lookup returns CDR1 SGHDN and CDR2 FVKESK. This CDR3 spans 14 amino acids. In nucleotides, the CDR3 is TGTGCCAGCAAACAGGGGGGTTACACCGGGGAGCTGTTTTTT. Translation: CASKQGGYTGELFF.

The sample holds a few counts of this clone. The genes are TRBV5-8 and TRBJ1-5, with a tentative D call TRBD1 (6 bases). Germline CDR1 is SGHTS and CDR2 is YDEGEE. V was pared by 4 bases and J by 6 bases, with 17 bases between. The CDR3 sequence is 15 residues long. The CDR3 here is CASSPGGGRLQPQHF. The CDR3 bases are TGTGCCAGCAGCCCCGGGGGGGGCAGGCTTCAGCCCCAGCATTTT.

The gene calls are TRBV11-2 and TRBJ2-2; 9 bases fit TRBD1. The CDR3 contains 15 residues. Trimming cost V 5 bases and J 6 bases; bases outside gene matches: 7. Germline-derived CDR1 and CDR2 are SGHAT and FQNNGV. In DNA, the CDR3 is TGTGCCAGCAGCCCACAGGGGGCGCAGGCCGGGGAGCTGTTTTTT. It encodes CASSPQGAQAGELFF. Full variable domain (missing parts from reference TRBV11-2 and TRBJ2-2): EAGVAQSPRYKIIEKRQSVAFWCNPISGHATLYWYQQILGQGPKLLIQFQNNGVVDDSQLPKDRFSAERLKGVDSTLKIQPAKLEDSAVYLCASSPQGAQAGELFFGEGSRLTVL.

The chain employs TRBV19 and TRBJ2-3; the match to TRBD2 covers 9 bases. Trimming at V came to 4 bases and at J to 0 bases, leaving 2 bases not matched to a gene. The germline V gene encodes CDR1 LNHDA and CDR2 SQIVND (reference sequence). This CDR3 region has 15 residues. The CDR3 is CASSTLAGSTDTQYF. The CDR3 bases are TGTGCCAGTAGTACCCTAGCGGGGAGCACAGATACGCAGTATTTT.

This sequence joins TRBV7-9 and TRBJ2-7; D is ambiguous. V lost 0 bases, J lost 5 bases, and 8 bases lay in between. The germline gives CDR1 SEHNR, CDR2 FQNEAQ (reference sequence). The CDR3 length is 13 residues. The CDR3 DNA is TGTGCCAGCAGCTTAGCCCAGGCCCACGAGCAGTACTTC. The encoded protein is CASSLAQAHEQYF.

V usage is TRBV21-1 and J usage is TRBJ2-4; no check of the table's D call, TRBD2, against the DNA was made. TRBV21-1 is shown as a pseudogene. The CDR3 extends over 18 amino acids. The CDR3 region is CASSKALFPGGVKNIQYF. In DNA, the CDR3 is TGTGCCAGCAGCAAAGCGCTTTTCCCGGGGGGGGTCAAAAACATTCAGTACTTC.

The chain combines TRBV30 with TRBJ1-5; possibly TRBD1 for D (5 bases). The germline V and J ends were trimmed by 0 bases and 7 bases, with 22 bases remaining between them. Germline CDR1 is GTSNPN and CDR2 is SVGIG (reference sequence). The CDR3 sequence is 17 residues long. CDR3 amino acids: CAWSVPTFLREGQPQHF. The CDR3 bases are TGTGCCTGGAGTGTTCCGACGTTCCTCAGGGAAGGCCAGCCCCAGCATTTT.

V usage is TRBV6-6 and J usage is TRBJ1-6; 9 nucleotides match TRBD1. V shed 1 base, J shed 7 bases, and the junction held 2 bases outside the gene matches. CDR3 length equals 15 residues. The germline V gene encodes CDR1 MNHNY and CDR2 SVGAGI (reference sequence). The CDR3 reads CASSYFGTGNSPLHF. The CDR3 nucleotides read TGTGCCAGCAGTTACTTCGGGACAGGGAATTCACCCCTCCACTTT.

This rearrangement joins TRBV19 to TRBJ2-1, with TRBD2 matching 10 bases. Germline-derived CDR1 and CDR2 are LNHDA and SQIVND (reference sequence). The CDR3 spans 17 residues. V was clipped by 2 bases and J by 0 bases; unmatched bases: 4. Here the CDR3 DNA reads TGTGCCAGTAGTATACTAGCGGGGGAGAGCTCCTACAATGAGCAGTTCTTC. Its translation is CASSILAGESSYNEQFF.

V usage is TRBV2 and J usage is TRBJ1-1, with D possibly matching TRBD1 (6 bases). V gave up 6 bases and J gave up 4 bases, with 15 bases separating them. The germline V gene has CDR1 SNHLY and CDR2 FYNNEI. This CDR3 has 14 residues. The CDR3 DNA reads TGTGCCAGCAGCGGCCTCAGGGGACTCACTGAAGCTTTCTTT. Its translation: CASSGLRGLTEAFF. Using reference TRBV2 and TRBJ1-1 for the parts outside the CDR3, the full variable domain is EPEVTQTPSHQVTQMGQEVILRCVPISNHLYFYWYRQILGQKVEFLVSFYNNEISEKSEIFDDQFSVERPDGSNFTLKIRSTKLEDSAMYFCASSGLRGLTEAFFGQGTRLTVV.

The rearrangement joins TRBV7-2 to TRBJ1-1, with D possibly TRBD1 on 5 matching bases. The CDR3 covers 13 residues. Germline V gene lookup returns CDR1 SGHTA and CDR2 FQGNSA. The V end was cut by 4 bases, the J end by 11 bases, with 17 bases between. The CDR3 DNA sequence: TGTGCCAGCAGCTACACCCCTGGGGGGGAGGCTTTCTTT. This gives the protein CASSYTPGGEAFF.

This chain uses TRBV2 with TRBJ2-4; D unclear. Germline CDR1 is SNHLY and CDR2 is FYNNEI. There are 14 residues in the CDR3. V was pared by 7 bases and J by 13 bases, with 23 bases between. The CDR3 nucleotides are TGTGCCAGCACCCAAGGTACCTCCACTTTTCTACAGTACTTC. It yields the protein CASTQGTSTFLQYF.

The chain couples TRBV7-3 to TRBJ2-3, with D perhaps given as TRBD1 or TRBD2 (5 bases each). Germline assignment: CDR1 SGHTA and CDR2 FQGTGA. The CDR3 loop spans 14 amino acids. Deletions cut 5 bases from V and 2 bases from J, with 11 bases between. The CDR3 DNA reads TGTGCCAGCAGCCCTTCGGGGACCACAGATACGCAGTATTTT. Translation gives CASSPSGTTDTQYF.

V and J are TRBV7-6 and TRBJ2-3, with 7 bases that match TRBD1. J gave up 1 base and V 5 bases, and 6 bases lay outside the gene matches. CDR1 is SGHVS and CDR2 is FNYEAQ in the germline V gene. This CDR3 has 15 amino acids. The CDR3: CASSHDRVGTDTQYF. The DNA for the CDR3 is TGTGCCAGCAGCCACGACAGGGTTGGCACAGATACGCAGTATTTT.

The genes are TRBV18 and TRBJ2-5, with 7 bases that match TRBD1. Germline CDR1 is KGHSH and CDR2 is LQKENI. The ends lost 3 bases at V and 2 bases at J; junction bases unmatched: 3. This CDR3 region has 14 residues. In DNA, the CDR3 is TGTGCCAGCTCACCGGGACAGACACAAGAGACCCAGTACTTC. This sequence encodes CASSPGQTQETQYF.

J is TRBJ1-2 and V is TRBV7-2, with 8 bases aligning to TRBD1. Unmatched junction bases numbered 6, after V lost 6 bases and J lost 6 bases. Looked up from germline, CDR1 is SGHTA and CDR2 is FQGNSA. This CDR3 is 13 amino acids long. The CDR3 nucleotides read TGTGCCAGCAGTTTGGACAGGGATGATGGCTACACCTTC. The encoded protein is CASSLDRDDGYTF.

This clone was found a few times. This chain uses TRBV2 with TRBJ1-6; D is possibly TRBD1 (5 bases). The CDR3 has 13 residues. The V end lost 6 bases, the J end lost 7 bases, and 10 bases lay between the germline ends. Germline V gene lookup returns CDR1 SNHLY and CDR2 FYNNEI. The CDR3 sequence is CASRRDGNSPLHF. DNA for the CDR3: TGTGCCAGCAGGCGGGACGGGAATTCACCCCTCCACTTT. Drawing the rest from reference TRBV2 and TRBJ1-6, the complete variable domain is EPEVTQTPSHQVTQMGQEVILRCVPISNHLYFYWYRQILGQKVEFLVSFYNNEISEKSEIFDDQFSVERPDGSNFTLKIRSTKLEDSAMYFCASRRDGNSPLHFGNGTRLTVT.

The rearrangement joins TRBV25-1 to TRBJ2-1, with 8 nucleotides matching TRBD2. CDR1 is MGHDK, CDR2 SYGVNS, per germline. V was clipped by 4 bases and J by 3 bases; unmatched bases: 2. CDR3 size: 14 residues. The CDR3 reads CASSVSGDYNEQFF. The CDR3 DNA follows: TGTGCCAGCAGTGTTAGCGGGGACTACAATGAGCAGTTCTTC.

The chain carries TRBV4-3 and TRBJ1-2; TRBD1 agrees at 9 bases. Germline lookup yields CDR1 LGHNA and CDR2 YSLEER. CDR3 length equals 16 residues. With V trimmed by 1 base and J by 8 bases, 11 bases remained unmatched. The CDR3 here is CASSQAGTGRLEGYTF. Written as DNA, the CDR3 is TGCGCCAGCAGCCAAGCAGGGACAGGGAGGTTAGAGGGCTACACCTTC.

This sequence joins TRBV25-1 and TRBJ2-1; 8 nucleotides match TRBD1. The CDR3 is made up of 14 amino acids. Germline V CDR1 and CDR2: MGHDK, SYGVNS. J was trimmed by 16 bases and V by 3 bases; bases with no gene match: 14. The DNA of the CDR3 is TGTGCCAGCAGTGAGGGCACCAGGGGGCGTGGTAAATTCTTC. It is translated as CASSEGTRGRGKFF.

The rearrangement joins TRBV4-1 to TRBJ2-1; 11 positions match TRBD2. V lost 0 bases and J lost 10; bases outside the gene matches: 8. The germline V gene encodes CDR1 MGHRA and CDR2 YSYEKL. The CDR3 contains 16 residues. CDR3 loop: CASSQDWLAGGREQFF. The CDR3 DNA sequence: TGCGCCAGCAGCCAAGATTGGCTAGCGGGGGGCCGGGAGCAGTTCTTC.

This chain connects TRBV7-3 to TRBJ1-1; tentative D call: TRBD1 (6 bases). Trimming cost V 5 bases and J 3 bases, with 19 bases left between them. This CDR3 comprises 16 residues. CDR1 and CDR2 (germline): SGHTA, FQGTGA. CDR3 protein: CASSPDRLGAYTEAFF. The CDR3 DNA is TGTGCCAGCAGCCCTGACAGGTTGGGTGCGTACACTGAAGCTTTCTTT. The variable domain in full, completed from reference TRBV7-3 and TRBJ1-1, reads GAGVSQTPSNKVTEKGKYVELRCDPISGHTALYWYRQSLGQGPEFLIYFQGTGAADDSGLPNDRFFAVRPEGSVSTLKIQRTERGDSAVYLCASSPDRLGAYTEAFFGQGTRLTVV.

This chain links TRBV7-6 with TRBJ2-1; 7 nucleotides align to TRBD2. Germline V gene data show CDR1 as SGHVS and CDR2 as FNYEAQ. The CDR3 length is 13 residues. J was trimmed by 8 bases and V by 5 bases; bases with no gene match: 6. The CDR3 DNA sequence: TGTGCCAGCAGCGCACCGCTAGCGGATGAGCAGTTCTTC. It translates to CASSAPLADEQFF. Variable domain in full (rest from reference TRBV7-6 and TRBJ2-1): GAGVSQSPRYKVTKRGQDVALRCDPISGHVSLYWYRQALGQGPEFLTYFNYEAQQDKSGLPNDRFSAERPEGSISTLTIQRTEQRDSAMYRCASSAPLADEQFFGPGTRLTVL.

This clone was picked up one time. This chain joins TRBV7-2 and TRBJ2-3; D is unresolved. The CDR3 loop spans 12 amino acids. V shed 8 bases and J shed 6 bases, with 12 bases lying between them. Germline V lookup: CDR1 SGHTA, CDR2 FQGNSA. In DNA, the CDR3 is TGTGCCAGCCCGACCTGCAGGGATACGCAGTATTTT. Translation: CASPTCRDTQYF.